This T cell receptor (beta chain) emerged from a study of blood T cells in healthy people across ages. Remarks on this clonotype: Its antigen is as yet unknown.

CDR1 is MNHEY, CDR2 SMNVEV, per germline (reference sequence). V gave up 5 bases and J gave up 4 bases; unmatched junction bases: 7. The CDR3 runs to 15 residues. It was with a sample-barcoded 5' primer and a J-beta primer mix that a second PCR of about 6 to 12 cycles was run. Via MiXCR, TCRdb re-called the 5' RACE reads, giving one row per CDR3 protein. This sample has fewer than 1,200,000 distinct CDR3 sequences, with around 25% found just once. Study results and caveats: Researchers report that TCR beta diversity correlated strongly with naive T cell percentage.

This same sample was also taken into another study, of T cells of mothers and their children. Per that paper: Three healthy Caucasian mothers served as donors, and their six children did as well.

The TCR originated in a girl aged 2 to 9 in good health. Material: blood. This sequence joins TRBV27 and TRBJ1-5; TRBD1 matches 8 bases. CDR3 region: CASSPQGEWNQPQHF. The CDR3, as DNA: TGTGCCAGCAGTCCACAGGGGGAGTGGAATCAGCCCCAGCATTTT.